This T cell receptor beta chain was sequenced during a study of cytotoxic CD8 clonotypes in ibrutinib-treated CLL. The CDR3 has 20 amino acids. The V end was cut by 4 bases, the J end by 4 bases, with 32 bases between. The method was immunoSEQ multiplex PCR; TCRdb's version includes in-frame clones alone and lacks a portion of them. The sample lists 250,000 to 350,000 clones, more than 70% occurring once. V and J are TRBV23-1 and TRBJ2-7, with a possible D match to TRBD1 (5 bases). TRBV23-1 falls under the ORF class, with uncertain function. This sample comprised PBMCs, obtained at disease progression, from a patient treated with ibrutinib. This TCR was recovered from a human donor with chronic lymphocytic leukemia. The DNA for the CDR3 is TGCGCCAGCAGTCGCACATCACAGGCTAGGAAAGAGATGGGGTCTTACGAGCAGTACTTC. It translates to CASSRTSQARKEMGSYEQYF.